These 5 T cell receptor beta chains originate from one sample sequenced in a study of blood T cell repertoires in COVID-19. Measured with immunoSEQ multiplex PCR; TCRdb has only the in-frame clones, and not every one. The sample lists fewer than 250,000 clones; more than 80% were seen once. Sequencing was carried out using PBMCs or T cells enriched from blood (not recorded which). These receptors originate from a man aged 50-60 years who had been exposed to COVID-19.

The chain combines TRBV4-2 with TRBJ1-1; maybe TRBD1 (6 bases). The CDR3 consists of 15 residues. The germline CDR1 and CDR2 sequences are LGHNA and YNFKEQ. Trimming took off 3 bases at V and 6 bases at J, with 17 bases between the two ends. Here the CDR3 DNA reads TGTGCCAGCAGCCAGCGTTTACAACAGGGCGCTGAAGCTTTCTTT. Translating it yields CASSQRLQQGAEAFF.

The chain has TRBV2 and TRBJ1-5; 9 bases line up with TRBD1. CDR3 length: 15 amino acids. V lost 6 bases to trimming and J lost 7 bases; unmatched junction nucleotides: 10. From germline, CDR1 is SNHLY and CDR2 FYNNEI. DNA of the CDR3: TGTGCCAGCAGGGGGGACCCGGGACAGGGACAGCCCCAGCATTTT. Translating gives CASRGDPGQGQPQHF.

CDR3 sequence (DNA): TGTGCCAGCAGCTCCGCGGGGAGGGGCGCGACCCATTCACCCCTCCACTTT. This codes for CASSSAGRGATHSPLHF. V usage is TRBV7-3 and J usage is TRBJ1-6; TRBD1 might be the D (5 bases). V lost 4 bases, J lost 8 bases, and 21 bases lay in between. This CDR3 has 17 residues. Germline assignment: CDR1 SGHTA and CDR2 FQGTGA.

The CDR3 nucleotides are TGTGCCAGCAGCTTAGCCCAGGGGCGCAATGAGCAGTTCTTC. The encoded protein is CASSLAQGRNEQFF. The V call is TRBV11-3, the J call TRBJ2-1; maybe TRBD1 (6 bases). Germline CDR1 is SGHNT and CDR2 is YENEEA. Deletions cut 1 base from V and 6 bases from J, with 10 bases between. The length of the CDR3 is 14 residues.

The rearrangement uses TRBV3-1 (or the pseudogene TRBV3-2) and TRBJ2-3, with 8 bases identical to TRBD2. The V gene's germline CDR1 is LGHDT and CDR2 YNNKEL (reference sequence). After removal of 4 bases from V and 2 bases from J, the junction contained 5 bases not matched to a gene. This CDR3 is built from 15 residues. CDR3 in amino acids: CASSPLAGNTDTQYF. The CDR3, as DNA: TGTGCCAGCAGCCCCCTAGCGGGCAACACAGATACGCAGTATTTT.